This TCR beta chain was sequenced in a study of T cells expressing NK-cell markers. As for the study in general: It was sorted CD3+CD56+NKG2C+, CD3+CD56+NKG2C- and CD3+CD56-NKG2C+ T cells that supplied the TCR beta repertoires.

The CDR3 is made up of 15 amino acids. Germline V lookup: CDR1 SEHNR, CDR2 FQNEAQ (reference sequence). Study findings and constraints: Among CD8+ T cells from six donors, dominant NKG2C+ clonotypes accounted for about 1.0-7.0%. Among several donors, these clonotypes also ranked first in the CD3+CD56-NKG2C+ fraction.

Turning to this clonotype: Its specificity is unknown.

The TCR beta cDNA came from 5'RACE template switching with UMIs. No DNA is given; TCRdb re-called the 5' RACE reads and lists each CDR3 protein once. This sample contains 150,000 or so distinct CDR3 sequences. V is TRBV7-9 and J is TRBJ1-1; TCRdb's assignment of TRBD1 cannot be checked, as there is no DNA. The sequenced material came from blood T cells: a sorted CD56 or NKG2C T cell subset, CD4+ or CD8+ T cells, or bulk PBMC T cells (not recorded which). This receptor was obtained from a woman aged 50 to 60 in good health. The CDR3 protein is CASSDRQGSLPEAFF.